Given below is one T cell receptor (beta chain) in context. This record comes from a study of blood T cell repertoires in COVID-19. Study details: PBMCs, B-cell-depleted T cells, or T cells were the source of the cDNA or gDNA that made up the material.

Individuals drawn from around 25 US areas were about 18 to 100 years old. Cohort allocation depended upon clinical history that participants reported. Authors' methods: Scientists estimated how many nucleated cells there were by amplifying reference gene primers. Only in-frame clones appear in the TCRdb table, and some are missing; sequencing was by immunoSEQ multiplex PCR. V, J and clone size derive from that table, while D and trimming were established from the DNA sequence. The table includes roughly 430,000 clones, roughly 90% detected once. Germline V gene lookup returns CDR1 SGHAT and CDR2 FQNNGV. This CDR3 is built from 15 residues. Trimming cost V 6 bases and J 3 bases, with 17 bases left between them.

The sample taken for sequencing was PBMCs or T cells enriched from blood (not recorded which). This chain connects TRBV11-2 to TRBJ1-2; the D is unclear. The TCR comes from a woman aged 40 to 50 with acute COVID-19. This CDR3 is CASRNKGGGHYGYTF. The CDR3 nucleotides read TGTGCCAGCAGAAATAAAGGAGGAGGGCACTATGGCTACACCTTC.